These 16 T cell receptor beta chains were all obtained from the same sample, sequenced in a study of OX40 agonist ivuxolimab in advanced cancers. The method was the immunoSEQ multiplex PCR assay. The immuneACCESS repertoire file appears here via TCRdb, limited to in-frame rearrangements. These files lack a portion of the clones; in checked studies, under half of the deficit traces to unresolved V genes, and the cause of the others is not known. In this sample the table shows under 40,000 clones, about 80% of which occur a single time. The ten largest clones take up roughly 10% of the sample. This specimen consisted of CD4+ or CD8+ T cells sorted from blood, obtained in a trial of the OX40 agonist ivuxolimab. These receptors were obtained from an adult with an advanced solid tumor such as melanoma, head and neck, liver or kidney cancer.

The chain combines TRBV11-3 with TRBJ2-1; 8 bases fit TRBD2. The CDR3 covers 16 residues. Germline CDR1 reads SGHNT; CDR2 reads YENEEA. J lost 5 bases, V lost 0 bases, and 6 bases had no gene match. The CDR3 sequence: CASSLDPVAGNNEQFF. CDR3 bases: TGTGCCAGCAGCTTAGATCCCGTAGCGGGGAACAATGAGCAGTTCTTC.

The chain recombines TRBV2 with TRBJ2-7, with TRBD2 matching over 13 bases. The V gene end was trimmed by 6 bases and the J gene end by 1 base; junction bases not matched to a gene: 3. Per germline, CDR1 SNHLY and CDR2 FYNNEI. The CDR3 loop spans 15 amino acids. The CDR3 spells CASSTTSGGSYEQYF. CDR3 DNA: TGTGCCAGCAGCACGACTAGCGGGGGGTCCTACGAGCAGTACTTC.

This clone was detected only a few times. The rearrangement links TRBV19 to TRBJ2-5; a possible D gene is TRBD1 (6 bases). Per germline, CDR1 LNHDA and CDR2 SQIVND (reference sequence). This CDR3 contains 13 residues. Trimming pared 4 bases from V and 5 bases from J, leaving 11 bases between. In DNA form, the CDR3 reads TGTGCCAGTAGTAACAGGGAGCGGGAGACCCAGTACTTC. As protein: CASSNRERETQYF.

The chain combines TRBV19 with TRBJ1-1, with a weak D call TRBD1 (6 bases). This CDR3 region has 11 residues. V was pared by 5 bases and J by 6 bases, with 7 bases between. Germline assignment: CDR1 LNHDA and CDR2 SQIVND (reference sequence). CDR3 in amino acids: CASSWTAEAFF. The CDR3 nucleotides read TGTGCCAGTAGTTGGACAGCTGAAGCTTTCTTT.

CDR3 loop: CASSRYNEQFF. The CDR3 coding sequence is TGTGCCAGCAGCAGGTACAATGAGCAGTTCTTC. The V call is TRBV7-9, the J call TRBJ2-1, with D unresolved. Trimming stripped 5 bases from V and 4 bases from J, with 3 bases between. The CDR3 runs 11 residues. The germline V gene has CDR1 SEHNR and CDR2 FQNEAQ (reference sequence).

The table lists this clone with a few counts. Germline is not matched at one junction end, which may reflect a read error. This rearrangement joins TRBV7-7 to TRBJ1-2; D gene uncertain. CDR3 length: 13 amino acids. Germline values: CDR1 SSHAT, CDR2 FNYEAQ (reference sequence). The CDR3 bases are TGTGCTAGCAGCTTAGAGAGGGTCTATGGCTACACCTTC. This gives the protein CASSLERVYGYTF.

V usage is TRBV5-6 and J usage is TRBJ2-3, with 13 bases identical to TRBD2. Losses at the gene ends were 3 bases for V and 2 bases for J; bases not matched to a gene: 12. Germline assignment: CDR1 SGHDT and CDR2 YYEEEE. This CDR3 spans 19 amino acids. CDR3 coding DNA: TGTGCCAGCAGCTGGGGACTAGCGGGAAACATTACTGACACAGATACGCAGTATTTT. It specifies CASSWGLAGNITDTDTQYF.

The rearrangement uses TRBV7-4 and TRBJ1-2, with D tentatively TRBD1 (5 bases). This CDR3 comprises 15 residues. V was pared by 7 bases and J by 3 bases, with 18 bases between. Germline CDR1 is SGHVT and CDR2 is SQSDAQ. CDR3 in DNA: TGTGCCAGCACCAAAAGGGGTGATTGGCACTATGGCTACACCTTC. It yields the protein CASTKRGDWHYGYTF.

The chain joins TRBV7-3 to TRBJ2-1; D gene uncertain. In germline, CDR1 is SGHTA, CDR2 FQGTGA. The V end lost 5 bases, the J end lost 9 bases, and 11 bases lay between the germline ends. The CDR3 covers 12 residues. CDR3 nucleotide sequence: TGTGCCAGCAGCCTCTCTAATACTGAGCAGTTCTTC. It encodes CASSLSNTEQFF.

V usage is TRBV19 and J usage is TRBJ1-3, with 7 nucleotides matching TRBD1. The CDR3 is 15 residues long. Germline V gene lookup returns CDR1 LNHDA and CDR2 SQIVND (reference sequence). With V trimmed by 3 bases and J by 3 bases, 5 bases remained unmatched. The CDR3 sequence: CASSIGQVDGNTIYF. In DNA, the CDR3 is TGTGCCAGTAGTATCGGACAGGTGGATGGAAACACCATATATTTT.

The chain couples TRBV6-9 to TRBJ2-4; D gene ambiguous. This CDR3 has 15 amino acids. Germline CDR1 and CDR2: MNHGY and SVAAGI. Trimming took off 6 bases at V and 1 base at J, with 13 bases between the two ends. CDR3 amino acids: CASRWVKAAKNIQYF. As DNA, the CDR3 is TGTGCCAGCAGATGGGTCAAGGCGGCCAAAAACATTCAGTACTTC.

In DNA, the CDR3 is TGTGCCAGCAGCTCGGACAGGGCCGGCTATGGCTACACCTTC. Translated, it gives CASSSDRAGYGYTF. The chain links TRBV11-2 to TRBJ1-2; TRBD1 matches at 8 bases. V shed 4 bases and J 4 bases; nucleotides not matched to a gene: 5. Germline CDR1 SGHAT, CDR2 FQNNGV. The CDR3 consists of 14 residues.

The chain carries TRBV7-9 and TRBJ2-1, with a tentative D call TRBD2 (6 bases). The germline gives CDR1 SEHNR, CDR2 FQNEAQ (reference sequence). Trimming removed 4 bases from V and 1 base from J, with 11 bases in between. There are 15 residues in the CDR3. The CDR3 reads CASSSREESYNEQFF. The CDR3, as DNA: TGTGCCAGCAGCTCCAGGGAGGAGTCCTACAATGAGCAGTTCTTC.

V usage is TRBV2 and J usage is TRBJ2-7; 7 nucleotides line up with TRBD2. Losses at the gene ends were 6 bases for V and 0 bases for J; bases not matched to a gene: 5. The CDR3 extends over 14 amino acids. Germline V lookup: CDR1 SNHLY, CDR2 FYNNEI. CDR3 DNA sequence: TGTGCCAGCAGATACGGCGGGAGCTCCTACGAGCAGTACTTC. Amino acids: CASRYGGSSYEQYF.

The genes are TRBV6-6 and TRBJ1-2, with 12 nucleotides matching TRBD1. With V trimmed by 5 bases and J by 6 bases, 7 bases remained unmatched. This CDR3 spans 15 amino acids. The V gene's germline CDR1 is MNHNY and CDR2 SVGAGI (reference sequence). This CDR3 reads CASSTGTGGADGYTF. The CDR3 DNA reads TGTGCCAGCAGTACCGGGACAGGGGGCGCGGATGGCTACACCTTC.

The chain carries TRBV25-1 and TRBJ2-3; 10 bases agree with TRBD2. The trim removed 5 bases at V and 6 bases at J, leaving 8 bases unmatched. The germline gives CDR1 MGHDK, CDR2 SYGVNS. The CDR3 loop spans 15 amino acids. CDR3 DNA: TGTGCCAGCAGTCCCGGGACTAGCGCCTTGGATACGCAGTATTTT. This codes for CASSPGTSALDTQYF.